The source of this T cell receptor (beta chain) is a study of blood T cells in healthy people across ages (dated by TCRdb to the mid-2010s). In terms of the full investigation: In model experiments, template switching captured roughly one uniquely barcoded TCR beta cDNA molecule for every two T cells. Age-related changes in TCR beta repertoire diversity were measured in the study by deep sequencing normalized with unique cDNA molecular identifiers. Four age groups were formed from the donors: young (average 16 years), middle-aged (approximately 39), aged (around 68) and long-lived (around 80). Donors of different ages were randomly distributed across sequencing lanes to avoid experimental bias. Using the same blood draw, the study looked at two additional independent replicas of 1 million unique cDNA reads for two donors, one aged 18 to 30 and the other aged 80 or older.

This clonotype showed up just a few times. Which antigen it targets is not known. The record has no base qualities; no much larger clone is one base away. What the work shows at the level of the full study, not this receptor alone: There was a strong correlation between observed TCR beta diversity and the percentage of naive T cells measured by flow cytometry. As age increased, observed TCR beta diversity per million T cells dropped in a roughly linear way, and a significant reduction was already evident by age around 41. The CMV infection status of donors was not known, potentially confounding age-related changes in expanded clonotypes. Compared with the aged group, the long-lived group had more naive CD4+ T cells, fewer expanded clones and increased TCR diversity, suggesting age selection. Since profiling was done on bulk unsorted PBMCs, naive and antigen-experienced compartments could not be conclusively compared. Total diversity estimates from one million sequenced T cells were considered lower bounds and underestimates.

The library was produced with 5' RACE. Reads for this sample came from an Illumina HiSeq 2500. A second PCR of about 6 to 12 cycles was run with a J-beta primer mix and a sample-barcoded 5' primer. Each TCR beta cDNA molecule received a unique molecular identifier from a template-switch 5' adaptor carrying 12 random nucleotides. Each sample yielded at least 2.5 million CDR3-containing paired-end reads. All of the RNA was converted into first-strand cDNA using the Mint cDNA synthesis kit, with a TRBC-specific oligonucleotide serving as the primer. After uracil-DNA glycosylase treatment, a first 18-cycle PCR used universal primers M1SS and BC2_uni_R on all cDNA. Per the authors' processing: For normalization, 1 million high-quality reads were randomly selected from each sample, with every read carrying a distinct molecular identifier. Reads sharing molecular identifiers were discarded rather than binned into consensus sequences. CDR3 identification, clonotype clustering and error correction used MiTCR with a Q25 quality threshold and the strictest error-elimination algorithm. A nonparametric unseen species model with Euler transformation was used to estimate a lower bound on total TCR beta diversity. TCRdb reprocessed the public reads (quality trimming at Q25 with fastp, clone calling with MiXCR) and kept in-frame beta chains. A single entry per CDR3 protein holds the most common genes and DNA from its merged rows. These V and J calls rely on TCRdb rather than the paper's analysis. Here the sample has 550,000 to 800,000 distinct CDR3 sequences; 32% occur a single time. The top ten hold approximately 15% of the sample.

The donors were roughly 38 Caucasian individuals from Russia, aged roughly 6 to 90 years, who were systemically healthy. Roughly 11 milliliters of peripheral blood were drawn from each donor into EDTA-treated Vacutainer tubes. Ficoll-Paque density-gradient centrifugation was used to isolate PBMCs, with at least 6 million per sample. Total RNA, at least 5 micrograms per sample, was extracted from PBMCs with Trizol reagent. Naive CD45RAhigh/CD27high T cell percentages were measured by flow cytometry on a PBMC aliquot from every donor. Trimming removed 1 base from V and 11 bases from J, leaving 20 bases between the germline ends. From the germline V gene, CDR1 is SGHTA and CDR2 is FQGTGA. The CDR3 numbers 15 residues from cysteine through phenylalanine. The retained sequence is limited to the CDR3, 45 bases, with the frame set at the first base.

Here the chain combines TRBV7-3 and TRBJ2-5; the D gene is possibly TRBD1 or TRBD2, with 6 bases matching each. This receptor was identified in a woman older than 75 in good health. Donor details come from another sample of the same person, matched by shared clones. Sequencing used blood. The CDR3 protein is CASSLRLAGHNGQYF. The DNA is as follows: TGTGCCAGCAGCTTAAGGTTGGCGGGACACAATGGGCAGTACTTC.